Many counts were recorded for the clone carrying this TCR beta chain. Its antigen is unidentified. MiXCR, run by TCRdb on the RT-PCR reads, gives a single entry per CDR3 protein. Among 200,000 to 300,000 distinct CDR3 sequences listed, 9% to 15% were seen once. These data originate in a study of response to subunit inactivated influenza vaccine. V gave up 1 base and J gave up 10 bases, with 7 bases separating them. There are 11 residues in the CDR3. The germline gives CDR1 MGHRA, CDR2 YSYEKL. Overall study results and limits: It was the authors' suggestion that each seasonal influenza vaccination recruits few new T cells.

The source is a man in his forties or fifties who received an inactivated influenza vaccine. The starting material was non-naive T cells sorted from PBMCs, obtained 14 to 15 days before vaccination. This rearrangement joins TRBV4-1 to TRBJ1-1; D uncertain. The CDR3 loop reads CASSQGTLAFF. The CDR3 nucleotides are TGCGCCAGCAGCCAAGGTACACTAGCTTTCTTT.